These T cell receptor beta chains were read from a single sample in a study of blood T cells in healthy people across ages. TCRdb analysed the 5' RACE reads with MiXCR anew, one entry per CDR3 protein. The sample contains about 800,000 distinct CDR3 sequences, 25% of which appear only once. These data also formed part of another study, on T cells of mothers and their children.

The sequencing input was blood. The source of these receptors is a boy younger than 18 in good health. CDR3s include the opening cysteine and the closing phenylalanine or tryptophan. A D gene is named only where the DNA matches it firmly. Some rows mark clone size as missing; the rest say once, few, many or name a class of expanded clone.

J: TRBJ2-7; D: -; V: TRBV6-1; size: -; DNA: TGTGCCAGCAGCTCGGGACTCCTTATCGGGATCGAGCAGTACTTC; CDR3: CASSSGLLIGIEQYF
J: TRBJ2-2; D: -; V: TRBV6-6; size: few; DNA: TGTGCCAGCAGTCACGCAGGACCAAACACCGGGGAGCTGTTTTTT; CDR3: CASSHAGPNTGELFF
J: TRBJ2-1; D: -; V: TRBV10-3; size: few; DNA: TGTGCCATCAGTGAGGCTAGCATCTCCTACAATGAGCAGTTCTTC; CDR3: CAISEASISYNEQFF
J: TRBJ2-5; D: -; V: TRBV28; size: few; DNA: TGTGCCAGCGCGGGATTAGGGGAGACCCAGTACTTC; CDR3: CASAGLGETQYF
J: TRBJ2-7; D: -; V: TRBV2; size: few; DNA: TGTGCCAGCACCGGACAGCTTGAAGGGTACGAGCAGTACTTC; CDR3: CASTGQLEGYEQYF
J: TRBJ2-7; D: TRBD1; V: TRBV27; size: -; DNA: TGTGCCAGCAGGGCGACAGGGTCGACCTACGAGCAGTACTTC; CDR3: CASRATGSTYEQYF
J: TRBJ2-7; D: -; V: TRBV9; size: -; DNA: TGTGCCAGCAGCGTAGAGGCAGGGTGGTACGAGCAGTACTTC; CDR3: CASSVEAGWYEQYF
J: TRBJ2-4; D: -; V: TRBV30; size: few; DNA: TGTGCCTGGAGTGGAGTACATAGCATTCGGTACTTC; CDR3: CAWSGVHSIRYF
J: TRBJ2-1; D: -; V: TRBV4-1; size: -; DNA: TGCGCCAGCAGCCAAGATACAGGGTTTAGGGATGAGCAGTTCTTC; CDR3: CASSQDTGFRDEQFF
J: TRBJ2-3; D: -; V: TRBV24-1; size: -; DNA: TGTGCCACCAGTGACTTAGATAGCACAGATACGCAGTATTTT; CDR3: CATSDLDSTDTQYF
J: TRBJ2-3; D: TRBD1; V: TRBV3-1; size: few; DNA: TGTGCCAGCAGCCAAATCCTTTTCGACGAACAGGGGTTATCAGATACGCAGTATTTT; CDR3: CASSQILFDEQGLSDTQYF
J: TRBJ2-1; D: TRBD2; V: TRBV6-2/TRBV6-3; size: few; DNA: TGTGCCAGCAGTCCACTGACTAGCGGGATGTACAATGAGCAGTTCTTC; CDR3: CASSPLTSGMYNEQFF
J: TRBJ2-5; D: TRBD1; V: TRBV29-1; size: few; DNA: TGCAGCGTGACCGGGACAGGGAAGGAGACCCAGTACTTC; CDR3: CSVTGTGKETQYF
J: TRBJ2-5; D: -; V: TRBV5-1; size: -; DNA: TGCGCCAGCAGCTTGGAGGCAGGGGTCAGTGAGACCCAGTACTTC; CDR3: CASSLEAGVSETQYF
J: TRBJ2-7; D: TRBD2; V: TRBV7-2; size: -; DNA: TGTGCCAGCAGCTTTACGGCTAGCGGGCCAACCTACGAGCAGTACTTC; CDR3: CASSFTASGPTYEQYF
J: TRBJ1-5; D: -; V: TRBV5-1; size: few; DNA: TGCGCCAGCGACCAGCACAATCAGCCCCAGCATTTT; CDR3: CASDQHNQPQHF
J: TRBJ2-2; D: -; V: TRBV20-1; size: -; DNA: TGCAGTGCTACCGGGACAACGAACACCGGGGAGCTGTTTTTT; CDR3: CSATGTTNTGELFF
J: TRBJ2-5; D: TRBD2; V: TRBV2; size: few; DNA: TGTGCCAGCAGCCGGGACTACGAAGAGACCCAGTACTTC; CDR3: CASSRDYEETQYF
J: TRBJ2-7; D: -; V: TRBV6-5; size: -; DNA: TGTGCCAGCAGTCCCCGACTAGTCTTCTACGAGCAGTACTTC; CDR3: CASSPRLVFYEQYF
J: TRBJ2-3; D: TRBD2; V: TRBV5-4; size: -; DNA: TGTGCCAGCAGCTTAGGCGGGTTGAAGCGGGGATTTCCAGATACGCAGTATTTT; CDR3: CASSLGGLKRGFPDTQYF
J: TRBJ1-3; D: -; V: TRBV5-1; size: -; DNA: TGCGCCAGCAGCGCGACAGGAGGTACTGGAAACACCATATATTTT; CDR3: CASSATGGTGNTIYF
J: TRBJ1-2; D: -; V: TRBV28; size: -; DNA: TGTGCCAGCAGTAGAGACAGCGCCGGTTGGGGCTACACCTTC; CDR3: CASSRDSAGWGYTF
J: TRBJ2-7; D: TRBD2; V: TRBV12-3/TRBV12-4; size: -; DNA: TGTGCCAGCAGCCCTCATACTAGCGGGTGGTCCTACGAGCAGTACTTC; CDR3: CASSPHTSGWSYEQYF
J: TRBJ1-2; D: TRBD1; V: TRBV7-2; size: many; DNA: TGTGCCAGCAGCCCCGGACAGGGGGCATATGGCTACACCTTC; CDR3: CASSPGQGAYGYTF
J: TRBJ2-7; D: TRBD1; V: TRBV15; size: few; DNA: TGTGCCACCAGCTACGGGACAGGGTCCTACGAGCAGTACTTC; CDR3: CATSYGTGSYEQYF
J: TRBJ1-6; D: TRBD1; V: TRBV27; size: -; DNA: TGTGCCAGCAGTTTACCACCCTACAGGGGACGCCATTCACCCCTCCACTTT; CDR3: CASSLPPYRGRHSPLHF
J: TRBJ2-1; D: TRBD2; V: TRBV19; size: -; DNA: TGTGCCAGTAATGTAGCGGGATCCAATGAGCAGTTCTTC; CDR3: CASNVAGSNEQFF
J: TRBJ2-7; D: -; V: TRBV25-1; size: few; DNA: TGTGCCAGCAGTGAATATACCCGATACGAGCAGTACTTC; CDR3: CASSEYTRYEQYF
J: TRBJ2-3; D: -; V: TRBV7-3; size: few; DNA: TGTGCCAGCAGTCCGACGACCCGCCCAGATACGCAGTATTTT; CDR3: CASSPTTRPDTQYF
J: TRBJ2-2; D: TRBD1; V: TRBV7-9; size: -; DNA: TGTGCCAGCAGCTTGGGACAGACGAACACCGGGGAGCTGTTTTTT; CDR3: CASSLGQTNTGELFF
J: TRBJ1-2; D: -; V: TRBV20-1; size: -; DNA: TGCAGTGCTCCTCCGGGGAAGTATGGCTACACCTTC; CDR3: CSAPPGKYGYTF
J: TRBJ2-1; D: TRBD2; V: TRBV29-1; size: few; DNA: TGCAGCGTCCTCGGACTAGCAGGAGTTGATGAGCAGTTCTTC; CDR3: CSVLGLAGVDEQFF